This passage covers 18 T cell receptor beta chains from one sample sequenced in a study of cytomegalovirus exposure and HLA in healthy donors listed by TCRdb under 2017. Library generation was performed with the immunoSEQ multiplex PCR assay. What TCRdb holds here is the immuneACCESS table cut down to in-frame rearrangements. Part of the clones is not present; checked against another copy, under half of the missing clones reflect an unresolved V gene, and the others are unexplained. Recorded for this sample are about 330,000 clones; about 85% of them occurred a single time. Approximately 1.1% of the sample is in the top ten clones. Source material: PBMCs. These receptors were collected from a woman aged 30 to 39 in good health and CMV-seropositive.

This chain links TRBV20-1 with TRBJ2-7; D remains unclear. The CDR3 loop spans 11 amino acids. CDR1 and CDR2 from the germline V gene are DFQATT and SNEGSKA (reference sequence). Trimming cost V 3 bases and J 5 bases, with 8 bases left between them. CDR3 bases: TGCAGTGCTAGTTTTTTTGACGAGCAGTACTTC. It translates to CSASFFDEQYF.

This chain uses TRBV11-2 with TRBJ2-5; no reliable D call. The CDR3 totals 13 residues. V lost 5 bases and J lost 6, with 13 bases in between. From germline, CDR1 is SGHAT and CDR2 FQNNGV. The CDR3 nucleotides are TGTGCCAGCAGCACTGACTGGGGAAAGACCCAGTACTTC. Translated, it gives CASSTDWGKTQYF. Together with reference TRBV11-2 and TRBJ2-5, the CDR3 gives the full variable domain: EAGVAQSPRYKIIEKRQSVAFWCNPISGHATLYWYQQILGQGPKLLIQFQNNGVVDDSQLPKDRFSAERLKGVDSTLKIQPAKLEDSAVYLCASSTDWGKTQYFGPGTRLLVL.

This clone was seen a handful of times. The V call is TRBV7-6, the J call TRBJ1-4, with 8 bases identical to TRBD1. This CDR3 has 12 amino acids. The V gene end was trimmed by 6 bases and the J gene end by 11 bases; junction bases not matched to a gene: 5. The germline CDR1 and CDR2 sequences are SGHVS and FNYEAQ. CDR3: CASSPTGGKLFF. CDR3 sequence (DNA): TGTGCCAGCAGTCCCACAGGGGGGAAACTGTTTTTT.

This rearrangement joins TRBV6-1 to TRBJ2-1; D uncertain. V was shortened by 1 base and J by 0 bases, with 7 bases between the two germline ends. The CDR3 length is 15 residues. Germline-derived CDR1 and CDR2 are MNHNS and SASEGT. CDR3 region: CASSEEHSSYNEQFF. The DNA of the CDR3 is TGTGCCAGCAGTGAAGAACACAGCTCCTACAATGAGCAGTTCTTC.

This clone was found once. V gene TRBV18 combines with J gene TRBJ2-7, with D maybe TRBD1 (7 bases). The CDR3 length is 13 residues. Trimming took off 8 bases at V and 2 bases at J, with 13 bases between the two ends. Germline loops: CDR1 KGHSH, CDR2 LQKENI. As DNA, the CDR3 is TGTGCCAGCGCACGCGGGACAGCCTACGAGCAGTACTTC. Its translation is CASARGTAYEQYF.

The V gene is TRBV27, the J gene TRBJ2-3; 11 bases match TRBD2. V dropped 3 bases and J dropped 2; count of bases not matched to a gene: 4. There are 16 residues in the CDR3. Germline V lookup: CDR1 MNHEY, CDR2 SMNVEV (reference sequence). DNA of the CDR3: TGTGCCAGCAGTTTCGGGACTAGCGGATCCACAGATACGCAGTATTTT. Its translation is CASSFGTSGSTDTQYF.

This chain uses TRBV4-2 with TRBJ2-6; TRBD1 might be the D (5 bases). Per the germline V gene, CDR1 is LGHNA and CDR2 is YNFKEQ. Trimming cost V 0 bases and J 4 bases, with 16 bases left between them. There are 18 residues in the CDR3. As DNA, the CDR3 is TGTGCCAGCAGCCAAGATGAGCTACCTAGGGGAGGGGCCAACGTCCTGACTTTC. As protein: CASSQDELPRGGANVLTF.

This chain connects TRBV27 to TRBJ1-2, with 9 bases aligning to TRBD1. Germline trimming cut 6 bases from V and 6 bases from J; bases unmatched to any gene: 8. The CDR3 extends over 14 amino acids. In germline, CDR1 is MNHEY, CDR2 SMNVEV (reference sequence). CDR3 nucleotides: TGTGCCAGCAGATGGTCGTGGACAGGGGATGGCTACACCTTC. Its protein product is CASRWSWTGDGYTF.

The chain is built from TRBV6-1 and TRBJ1-5; D is ambiguous. Germline V gene sequence: CDR1 MNHNS, CDR2 SASEGT. V was pared by 2 bases and J by 8 bases, with 13 bases between. The CDR3 covers 14 residues. Here the CDR3 reads CASSEFRGSEPQHF. CDR3 in DNA: TGTGCCAGCAGTGAATTCCGGGGTTCTGAGCCCCAGCATTTT.

This chain links TRBV4-3 with TRBJ2-3; D might be TRBD2 (6 bases). Trimming stripped 0 bases from V and 2 bases from J, with 9 bases between. Looked up from germline, CDR1 is LGHNA and CDR2 is YSLEER. The CDR3 has 15 amino acids. The CDR3, as DNA: TGCGCCAGCAGCCAAGAAGGCGGGGTCACAGATACGCAGTATTTT. Its translation: CASSQEGGVTDTQYF.

The chain recombines TRBV18 with TRBJ2-2; no clear D gene. V was shortened by 2 bases and J by 6 bases, with 7 bases between the two germline ends. The CDR3 is 13 residues long. The germline gives CDR1 KGHSH, CDR2 LQKENI. CDR3 DNA: TGTGCCAGCTCACCAGACGCCGCCGGGGAGCTGTTTTTT. As protein: CASSPDAAGELFF. Combining the CDR3 with reference TRBV18 and TRBJ2-2 gives the whole variable domain NAGVMQNPRHLVRRRGQEARLRCSPMKGHSHVYWYRQLPEEGLKFMVYLQKENIIDESGMPKERFSAEFPKEGPSILRIQQVVRGDSAAYFCASSPDAAGELFFGEGSRLTVL.

The rearrangement uses TRBV29-1 and TRBJ2-3, with TRBD1 identical over 7 bases. Germline V CDR1 and CDR2: SQVTM, ANQGSEA. Losses at the gene ends were 6 bases for V and 5 bases for J; bases not matched to a gene: 14. This CDR3 region has 15 residues. The CDR3 DNA reads TGCAGCGTCCACAGGGACAGTCTACCTTTAGATACGCAGTATTTT. Its translation: CSVHRDSLPLDTQYF.

Only one count was recorded for this clone. The V gene is TRBV5-1, the J gene TRBJ1-1; D is undetermined. Germline V lookup: CDR1 SGHRS, CDR2 YFSETQ. The CDR3 runs 15 residues. V shed 3 bases and J shed 8 bases, with 20 bases lying between them. For the CDR3, the DNA is TGCGCCAGCAGCTCAGCACCTCCCGGGAATCCAGAAGCTTTCTTT. As protein: CASSSAPPGNPEAFF.

The chain recombines TRBV11-2 with TRBJ2-7; D not certain. Germline values: CDR1 SGHAT, CDR2 FQNNGV. V was trimmed by 2 bases and J by 5 bases, leaving 10 bases between them. This CDR3 has 13 amino acids. CDR3 sequence (DNA): TGTGCCAGCAGCTTATTAGGGAACCACGAGCAGTACTTC. Translated, it gives CASSLLGNHEQYF.

The chain is built from TRBV7-2 and TRBJ2-3; 7 bases fit TRBD1. Germline loops: CDR1 SGHTA, CDR2 FQGNSA. Trimming at V came to 3 bases and at J to 3 bases, leaving 9 bases not matched to a gene. The CDR3 totals 16 residues. In DNA form, the CDR3 reads TGTGCCAGCAGCTTGATAGGGGGCTCTAGTACAGATACGCAGTATTTT. Translating gives CASSLIGGSSTDTQYF.

This CDR3 is CASSQPRQNTGELFF. For the CDR3, the DNA is TGCGCCAGCAGCCAACCGAGACAGAACACCGGGGAGCTGTTTTTT. This chain uses TRBV4-1 with TRBJ2-2, with D unresolved. The germline V gene encodes CDR1 MGHRA and CDR2 YSYEKL. Trimming cost V 2 bases and J 1 base, with 8 bases left between them. The CDR3 is 15 amino acids.

J is TRBJ2-3 and V is TRBV9, with 11 bases matching TRBD2. J lost 3 bases, V lost 0 bases, and 9 bases had no gene match. The CDR3 length is 18 residues. The germline V gene encodes CDR1 SGDLS and CDR2 YYNGEE. The CDR3 region has the DNA TGTGCCAGCAGCGTAGCCCCCGTAGCGGGAGGGCCAACAGATACGCAGTATTTT. This codes for CASSVAPVAGGPTDTQYF.

The CDR3 DNA sequence: TGTGCCTGGAGGGTGGGTCATGGGAGAGGGAGCGCTGAAGCTTTCTTT. This encodes CAWRVGHGRGSAEAFF. J is TRBJ1-1 and V is TRBV30, with D unclear. Germline CDR1 reads GTSNPN; CDR2 reads SVGIG (reference sequence). CDR3 length: 16 amino acids. V was pared by 3 bases and J by 6 bases, with 23 bases between.